These 28 T cell receptor beta chains were all obtained from the same sample, sequenced in a study of T cells after posttransplantation cyclophosphamide. Repertoires were generated with immunoSEQ multiplex PCR, while TCRdb's copy carries only in-frame clones and drops some. The repertoire holds just over 65,000 clones, with approximately 92% as singletons. Material: PBMCs. The receptor set was obtained from a woman younger than 45 in good health and a related stem cell transplant donor.

V gene TRBV18 combines with J gene TRBJ2-7; D ambiguous. Trimming took off 2 bases at V and 6 bases at J, with 14 bases between the two ends. Germline V gene lookup returns CDR1 KGHSH and CDR2 LQKENI. CDR3 length equals 14 residues. The CDR3 spells CASSPSAGLGEQYF. DNA of the CDR3: TGTGCCAGCTCACCATCGGCTGGCTTGGGCGAGCAGTACTTC.

The chain joins TRBV7-9 to TRBJ2-1; 7 bases align to TRBD1. From germline, CDR1 is SEHNR and CDR2 FQNEAQ (reference sequence). This CDR3 contains 15 residues. Trimming at V came to 0 bases and at J to 6 bases, leaving 5 bases not matched to a gene. The CDR3 is CASSLARAGGNEQFF. The CDR3 bases are TGTGCCAGCAGCTTAGCCCGGGCAGGGGGCAATGAGCAGTTCTTC.

The V gene is TRBV10-2, the J gene TRBJ2-5; 12 bases match TRBD2. The CDR3 length is 15 residues. V shed 5 bases, J shed 2 bases, and the junction held 3 bases outside the gene matches. In germline, CDR1 is WSHSY, CDR2 SAAADI. The CDR3 here is CASSYGLAGQETQYF. The CDR3 nucleotides read TGCGCCAGCAGTTATGGACTAGCGGGGCAAGAGACCCAGTACTTC.

This clone came up once. The genes are TRBV11-3 and TRBJ2-1; no firm D call. CDR3 length: 15 residues. CDR1 is SGHNT and CDR2 is YENEEA in the germline V gene. V lost 1 base to trimming and J lost 1 base, with 8 bases between them. The CDR3 coding sequence is TGTGCCAGCAGCTTAGGGGTCGGTTCCTACAATGAGCAGTTCTTC. Translated: CASSLGVGSYNEQFF.

The V and J genes are TRBV18 and TRBJ1-4; TRBD1 might be the D (5 bases). Germline-derived CDR1 and CDR2 are KGHSH and LQKENI. Trimming removed 3 bases from V and 8 bases from J, with 13 bases in between. This CDR3 has 14 residues. CDR3 in amino acids: CASSPQGGGEKLFF. In DNA form, the CDR3 reads TGTGCCAGCTCACCTCAGGGTGGAGGAGAAAAACTGTTTTTT.

The rearrangement joins TRBV5-6 to TRBJ1-2; D might be TRBD1 (5 bases). Per germline, CDR1 SGHDT and CDR2 YYEEEE. The CDR3 spans 14 residues. V lost 1 base, J lost 5 bases, and 12 bases lay in between. The DNA for the CDR3 is TGTGCCAGCAGCTTGCGCTCAGGGACTTATGGCTACACCTTC. Translated, it gives CASSLRSGTYGYTF.

V and J are TRBV2 and TRBJ1-4; D is uncertain. The CDR3 covers 13 residues. The V and J ends lost 7 bases and 10 bases respectively, with 16 bases between them. Germline V gene data show CDR1 as SNHLY and CDR2 as FYNNEI. The CDR3: CASMEGRISKLFF. The CDR3 region has the DNA TGTGCCAGCATGGAAGGGCGGATCTCAAAACTGTTTTTT.

The rearrangement uses TRBV13 and TRBJ2-3; D is uncertain. V lost 5 bases and J 4 bases, leaving 7 bases between the germline ends. The CDR3 runs to 12 residues. In germline, CDR1 is PRHDT, CDR2 FYEKMQ (reference sequence). The CDR3 spells CASSVRSDTQYF. The DNA for the CDR3 is TGTGCCAGCAGCGTTCGATCAGATACGCAGTATTTT.

This chain connects TRBV6-1 to TRBJ1-5; 11 bases line up with TRBD1. V lost 5 bases and J lost 5; bases outside the gene matches: 5. The CDR3 length is 15 residues. CDR1 is MNHNS and CDR2 is SASEGT in the germline V gene. DNA for the CDR3: TGTGCCAGCAGTACCCGGGACAGGGGGTATCAGCCCCAGCATTTT. The encoded protein is CASSTRDRGYQPQHF.

This clone has more than one count but fewer than ten. The chain employs TRBV7-9 and TRBJ2-7; tentative D call: TRBD1 (5 bases). Germline V lookup: CDR1 SEHNR, CDR2 FQNEAQ (reference sequence). With 2 bases removed from V and 1 base from J, the gap between germline ends came to 12 bases. This CDR3 is 15 amino acids long. Here the CDR3 DNA reads TGTGCCAGCAGCTTACACGACAGTCGATCCTACGAGCAGTACTTC. Encoded protein: CASSLHDSRSYEQYF.

The chain combines TRBV6-6 with TRBJ2-1; D unclear. The V end lost 5 bases, the J end lost 6 bases, and 20 bases lay between the germline ends. Germline V lookup: CDR1 MNHNY, CDR2 SVGAGI (reference sequence). The CDR3 consists of 16 residues. The CDR3, as DNA: TGTGCCAGCAGTCCGATGCGCGCCCTCCAGGCCAATGAGCAGTTCTTC. This codes for CASSPMRALQANEQFF.

The V gene is TRBV7-2, the J gene TRBJ2-3; 9 bases are shared with TRBD2. The junction had 7 bases not matched to a gene; V was cut back by 1 base and J by 5 bases. CDR1 and CDR2 (germline): SGHTA, FQGNSA. The CDR3 consists of 16 residues. CDR3 in amino acids: CASSLDSSGAKDTQYF. In DNA form, the CDR3 reads TGTGCCAGCAGCTTAGATTCTAGCGGGGCTAAAGATACGCAGTATTTT.

CDR3 amino acids: CAWSVMSSEEKLFF. The CDR3 DNA follows: TGTGCCTGGAGTGTTATGTCTAGTGAGGAAAAACTGTTTTTT. The V call is TRBV30, the J call TRBJ1-4; D gene ambiguous. Trimming took off 0 bases at V and 8 bases at J, with 13 bases between the two ends. This CDR3 is built from 14 residues. Germline values: CDR1 GTSNPN, CDR2 SVGIG (reference sequence).

The CDR3 is CASTTGTGVNTDTQYF. For the CDR3, the DNA is TGCGCCAGCACCACCGGGACAGGGGTAAACACAGATACGCAGTATTTT. The J gene is TRBJ2-3, the V gene TRBV5-1; 10 bases match TRBD1. Trimming took 6 bases from V and 2 from J; bases not matched to a gene: 9. CDR3 size: 16 residues. Per the germline V gene, CDR1 is SGHRS and CDR2 is YFSETQ.

The rearrangement links TRBV5-8 to TRBJ1-5, with 9 nucleotides matching TRBD1. Per the germline V gene, CDR1 is SGHTS and CDR2 is YDEGEE. This CDR3 has 15 amino acids. Germline trimming cut 4 bases from V and 7 bases from J; bases unmatched to any gene: 9. The CDR3 loop is CASSRYKTGGQPQHF. CDR3 DNA: TGTGCCAGCAGCCGATATAAGACAGGGGGGCAGCCCCAGCATTTT.

This chain uses TRBV15 with TRBJ2-7; TRBD2 matches at 10 bases. Germline CDR1 LNHNV, CDR2 YYDKDF (reference sequence). With 6 bases clipped from V and 1 base from J, the junction kept 6 bases outside the gene matches. The CDR3 is 15 residues long. CDR3 bases: TGTGCCACCAGGGAACTAGCGGGACCTTCCTACGAGCAGTACTTC. It is translated as CATRELAGPSYEQYF.

The CDR3 DNA reads TGTGCCAGCAGTTTGCCAGGGGGTTTTCAGCCCCAGCATTTT. The encoded protein is CASSLPGGFQPQHF. The chain uses TRBV28 and TRBJ1-5; the match to TRBD1 covers 7 bases. CDR3 length: 14 amino acids. Looked up from germline, CDR1 is MDHEN and CDR2 is SYDVKM. J was trimmed by 6 bases and V by 3 bases; bases with no gene match: 5. Complete variable domain (other parts from reference TRBV28 and TRBJ1-5): DVKVTQSSRYLVKRTGEKVFLECVQDMDHENMFWYRQDPGLGLRLIYFSYDVKMKEKGDIPEGYSVSREKKERFSLILESASTNQTSMYLCASSLPGGFQPQHFGDGTRLSIL.

In its sample, this clone was seen a few times. The rearrangement joins TRBV6-1 to TRBJ1-2; a possible D gene is TRBD1 (5 bases). The length of the CDR3 is 13 residues. The germline V and J ends were trimmed by 4 bases and 0 bases, with 6 bases remaining between them. Germline V CDR1 and CDR2: MNHNS, SASEGT. For the CDR3, the DNA is TGTGCCAGCAGTGTGGGGGCTAACTATGGCTACACCTTC. As protein: CASSVGANYGYTF.

The gene calls are TRBV14 and TRBJ2-6; weak D call: TRBD2 (6 bases). The CDR3 is 19 amino acids. Trimming pared 4 bases from V and 1 base from J, leaving 20 bases between. Germline V gives CDR1 SGHDN, CDR2 FVKESK. The CDR3 protein is CASSPTGVRKRSGANVLTF. The CDR3 nucleotides read TGTGCCAGCAGCCCCACGGGGGTACGTAAAAGGTCTGGGGCCAACGTCCTGACTTTC. The full variable domain, completed using reference TRBV14 and TRBJ2-6, is EAGVTQFPSHSVIEKGQTVTLRCDPISGHDNLYWYRRVMGKEIKFLLHFVKESKQDESGMPNNRFLAERTGGTYSTLKVQPAELEDSGVYFCASSPTGVRKRSGANVLTFGAGSRLTVL.

This clone was counted a single time. The V and J genes are TRBV4-2 and TRBJ2-3; tentatively, D is TRBD2 (5 bases). Germline CDR1 is LGHNA and CDR2 is YNFKEQ. CDR3 length: 16 amino acids. The V and J ends lost 0 bases and 0 bases respectively, with 10 bases between them. The CDR3 protein is CASSQDLGDSTDTQYF. DNA for the CDR3: TGTGCCAGCAGCCAAGATCTCGGGGATAGCACAGATACGCAGTATTTT.

V is TRBV2 and J is TRBJ1-1; possibly TRBD1 for D (5 bases). Between the trimmed V and J ends, which lost 7 bases and 4 bases, there was a span of 10 bases. The CDR3 runs to 12 residues. CDR1 and CDR2 (germline): SNHLY, FYNNEI. The CDR3: CASNQGVTEAFF. CDR3 nucleotides: TGTGCCAGCAATCAGGGTGTCACTGAAGCTTTCTTT.

This sequence joins TRBV10-3 and TRBJ2-2; 7 nucleotides align to TRBD2. The CDR3 has 15 residues. The V gene end was trimmed by 10 bases and the J gene end by 0 bases; junction bases not matched to a gene: 8. Germline V gene sequence: CDR1 ENHRY, CDR2 SYGVKD. The CDR3 DNA reads as TGTGCCACCTTTGTGGGGGGGACGAACACCGGGGAGCTGTTTTTT. Protein product: CATFVGGTNTGELFF.

The V call is TRBV7-9, the J call TRBJ1-3; D is perhaps TRBD1 (6 bases). Germline assignment: CDR1 SEHNR and CDR2 FQNEAQ (reference sequence). The CDR3 has 16 residues. The V end lost 1 base, the J end lost 0 bases, and 10 bases lay between the germline ends. CDR3 residues: CASSLDGGLSGNTIYF. The CDR3 DNA is TGTGCCAGCAGCTTAGATGGGGGGCTCTCTGGAAACACCATATATTTT.

About this clone itself: Other nucleotide sequences in the sample specify the same CDR3. The chain recombines TRBV29-1 with TRBJ2-4; D is ambiguous. Germline assignment: CDR1 SQVTM and CDR2 ANQGSEA. The V end was cut by 1 base, the J end by 0 bases, with 22 bases between. The CDR3 contains 19 residues. The CDR3 here is CSVEGLHGSQSLAKNIQYF. The DNA for the CDR3 is TGCAGCGTTGAAGGTCTTCACGGCTCCCAGAGCCTAGCCAAAAACATTCAGTACTTC.

The J gene is TRBJ1-2, the V gene TRBV5-1; the match to TRBD1 covers 11 bases. Germline CDR1 SGHRS, CDR2 YFSETQ. The CDR3 is 17 amino acids. J gave up 3 bases and V 4 bases, and 11 bases lay outside the gene matches. As DNA, the CDR3 is TGCGCCAGCAGCCCGCAGAACCGGACAGGGGGCTACTATGGCTACACCTTC. Protein sequence: CASSPQNRTGGYYGYTF.

This chain joins TRBV10-3 and TRBJ2-1; D is unclear. The CDR3 sequence is 15 residues long. Germline lookup yields CDR1 ENHRY and CDR2 SYGVKD. The germline V and J ends were trimmed by 0 bases and 5 bases, with 11 bases remaining between them. CDR3 loop: CAISESFSRHNEQFF. DNA for the CDR3: TGTGCCATCAGTGAGTCGTTTAGCAGACACAATGAGCAGTTCTTC.

The rearrangement joins TRBV6-4 to TRBJ1-5; 7 nucleotides line up with TRBD1. This CDR3 is built from 17 residues. Germline lookup yields CDR1 MRHNA and CDR2 SNTAGT. V gave up 6 bases and J gave up 4 bases; unmatched junction bases: 15. The CDR3 bases are TGTGCCAGCAGCCACCCCCCGGGACAGATAAAAAATCAGCCCCAGCATTTT. Amino acids: CASSHPPGQIKNQPQHF.

The chain combines TRBV4-3 with TRBJ2-3, with a weak D call TRBD1 (5 bases). Trimming cost V 0 bases and J 0 bases, with 10 bases left between them. CDR3 size: 16 residues. From germline, CDR1 is LGHNA and CDR2 YSLEER. Here the CDR3 reads CASSQDLGASTDTQYF. In DNA, the CDR3 is TGCGCCAGCAGCCAAGACCTTGGGGCTAGCACAGATACGCAGTATTTT.